Listed here is a single TCR beta chain. Its antigen is unknown. Sequencing used immunoSEQ multiplex PCR; TCRdb keeps in-frame clones, though not all of them. The sample comprises 150,000 or so clones, around 85% of which are singletons, and 4% to 5% rests with the top ten. This CDR3 spans 12 amino acids. Trimming removed 5 bases at V and 1 base at J, with 3 bases between. CDR1 is SQVTM and CDR2 is ANQGSEA in the germline V gene. The data belong to a study of lymphopenia after photon versus proton radiotherapy. Findings and caveats of the study: Proton therapy kept repertoires fairly stable, unlike photons, which gained effector/memory cells.

This rearrangement joins TRBV29-1 to TRBJ2-6; no reliable D call. This specimen was peripheral blood, taken from a patient treated with photon-based radiotherapy. The receptor was isolated from a man aged 45-60 years with gastric cancer. CDR3 bases: TGCAGCGTTTTTTCTGGGGCCAACGTCCTGACTTTC. Its protein product is CSVFSGANVLTF.